This TCR beta chain was observed in a study of shared clonotypes between healthy human individuals. In the naive CD8 group, cells lacked CD45RO and were positively selected for CCR7, so terminally differentiated effector memory CD45RA+ cells were left out. Samples underwent the assay at deep level. Genomic DNA (from each subset) was split evenly across several immunoSEQ plates. Clones were read by immunoSEQ multiplex PCR, and TCRdb kept only the in-frame ones, dropping some. In the table there are roughly 1,800,000 clones, around 96% of which are singletons. To note about this clone: Its antigen is unidentified.

Findings and limits, study-wide: The sole specimen, blood, was sampled, and tissue repertoires likely differ. Non-shared clonotypes had lower generation probabilities than those shared by all four donors.

After removal of 4 bases from V and 0 bases from J, the junction contained 8 bases not matched to a gene. The CDR3 runs 16 residues. Germline V gene sequence: CDR1 MNHEY, CDR2 SMNVEV (reference sequence). The gene calls are TRBV27 and TRBJ1-1; 7 bases align to TRBD1. This sequence originates from a man in his late teens or twenties in good health. Sequences were obtained from naive CD8+ T cells sorted from blood. CDR3 coding DNA: TGTGCCAGCAGTTCGGGGACAGAACTTATGAACACTGAAGCTTTCTTT. This codes for CASSSGTELMNTEAFF.